These T cell receptor beta chains were read from a single sample in a study of T cells in localized non-small cell lung cancer. Repertoires were generated with immunoSEQ multiplex PCR, while TCRdb's copy carries only in-frame clones and drops some. The sample has about 1,300 clones, 22% seen once. The sequencing used normal lung tissue next to the tumor, collected before any cancer treatment. The receptors derive from a male donor aged 60 or older with stage III squamous cell lung carcinoma. Both conserved end residues are part of each CDR3. A D gene is named only where the DNA matches it firmly. A row's size may be missing; if present it is once, few, many or a size class.

D: -
V: TRBV18
size: -
J: TRBJ1-2
DNA: TGTGCCAGCTCACCGCCCACAAGTCCCCACTCCTATGGCTACACCTTC
CDR3: CASSPPTSPHSYGYTF

D: -
V: TRBV29-1
size: -
J: TRBJ1-1
DNA: TGCAGCCATCAAGGGTGGGCCACTGAAGCTTTCTTT
CDR3: CSHQGWATEAFF

D: -
V: TRBV4-1
size: -
J: TRBJ1-1
DNA: TGCGCCAGCAGCCAAGACTCGGGGCACACTGAAGCTTTCTTT
CDR3: CASSQDSGHTEAFF

D: TRBD2
V: TRBV11-3
size: -
J: TRBJ2-2
DNA: TGTGCCAGCAGCTTAGATCGTGGCGGGGGGGCCGCCGGGGAGCTGTTTTTT
CDR3: CASSLDRGGGAAGELFF

D: TRBD1
V: TRBV18
size: -
J: TRBJ1-2
DNA: TGTGCCAGCTCACCAGGGACAGGCCTCTATGGCTACACCTTC
CDR3: CASSPGTGLYGYTF

D: -
V: TRBV1
size: -
J: TRBJ1-5
DNA: TGCGCCAGCAGCCAAGGGTATTCAGGGAAGAGCAATCAGCCCCAGCATTTT
CDR3: CASSQGYSGKSNQPQHF

D: -
V: TRBV1
size: few
J: TRBJ2-7
DNA: TGCGCCAGCAGCCAAGGGTCCTACGAGCAGTACTTC
CDR3: CASSQGSYEQYF

D: -
V: TRBV12-5
size: large
J: TRBJ2-1
DNA: TGTGCTAGTGATACACCTCGGTACAATGAGCAGTTCTTC
CDR3: CASDTPRYNEQFF

D: TRBD1
V: TRBV6-8
size: few
J: TRBJ2-7
DNA: TGTGCCAGCAGAGACGGACAGGGCTTTTTCAACGAGCAGTACTTC
CDR3: CASRDGQGFFNEQYF

D: TRBD2
V: TRBV18
size: -
J: TRBJ2-1
DNA: TGTGCCAGCTCACCAGTGCGGGGGGGCTCCTACAATGAGCAGTTCTTC
CDR3: CASSPVRGGSYNEQFF

D: -
V: TRBV19
size: -
J: TRBJ1-1
DNA: TGTGCCAGTCAAGACAGGTTGAACACTGAAGCTTTCTTT
CDR3: CASQDRLNTEAFF

D: TRBD1
V: TRBV11-3
size: -
J: TRBJ1-2
DNA: TGTGCCAGCAGCCTTACAGGGGGAGCTAACTATGGCTACACCTTC
CDR3: CASSLTGGANYGYTF

D: -
V: TRBV18
size: -
J: TRBJ2-3
DNA: TGTGCCAGCTCACCCCAAGCTGCGGATACGCAGTATTTT
CDR3: CASSPQAADTQYF

D: -
V: TRBV18
size: -
J: TRBJ2-4
DNA: TGTGCCAGCTCACCCCGGACAGACGCCAAAAACATTCAGTACTTC
CDR3: CASSPRTDAKNIQYF

D: -
V: TRBV28
size: -
J: TRBJ1-3
DNA: TGTGCCAGCAACGTCCAGGGTTCAGGAAACACCATATATTTT
CDR3: CASNVQGSGNTIYF

D: -
V: TRBV11-3
size: few
J: TRBJ1-2
DNA: TGTGCCAGCAGCCCCGATTTAGACGTGACCCTCTATGGCTACACCTTC
CDR3: CASSPDLDVTLYGYTF

D: -
V: TRBV18
size: -
J: TRBJ1-3
DNA: TGTGCCAGCTCACCAGATCAGAGTGGAAACACCATATATTTT
CDR3: CASSPDQSGNTIYF

D: -
V: TRBV6-8
size: medium-sized
J: TRBJ1-6
DNA: TGTGCCAGCAGTGAGGGGGATAATTCACCCCTCCACTTT
CDR3: CASSEGDNSPLHF

D: -
V: TRBV11-3
size: few
J: TRBJ1-1
DNA: TGTGCCAGCAGCTTGGTAGCCGGGAGAACTGAAGCTTTCTTT
CDR3: CASSLVAGRTEAFF

D: -
V: TRBV25-1
size: -
J: TRBJ1-1
DNA: TGTGCCAGCAGCCTCAGGGAGAAAGGTGAAGCTTTCTTT
CDR3: CASSLREKGEAFF

D: -
V: TRBV6-8
size: -
J: TRBJ2-1
DNA: TGTGCCAGCCACGCTAGCTGGGGGAGGAATGAGCAGTTCTTC
CDR3: CASHASWGRNEQFF

D: TRBD1
V: TRBV19
size: -
J: TRBJ1-2
DNA: TGTGCCAGTAGTTCACGGACAGGACAAGCTCAGGGCTATGGCTACACCTTC
CDR3: CASSSRTGQAQGYGYTF

D: -
V: TRBV19
size: once
J: TRBJ1-2
DNA: TGTGCCAGCCTGGGGAGCGCCATTTTTCCCTATGGCTACACCTTC
CDR3: CASLGSAIFPYGYTF

D: TRBD2
V: TRBV18
size: -
J: TRBJ2-7
DNA: TGTGCCAGCTCACCGTTTCGGGGAGGGACTAGCGGGGGCTACGAGCAGTACTTC
CDR3: CASSPFRGGTSGGYEQYF

D: -
V: TRBV18
size: few
J: TRBJ1-4
DNA: TGTGCCAGCTCACCACCGGGGGCGCGGGGTGAAAAACTGTTTTTT
CDR3: CASSPPGARGEKLFF

D: TRBD2
V: TRBV4-1
size: few
J: TRBJ2-7
DNA: TGCGCCAGCAGCCAAGATCGGGGGGGGCAGTACGAGCAGTACTTC
CDR3: CASSQDRGGQYEQYF

D: -
V: TRBV4-1
size: few
J: TRBJ1-1
DNA: TGCGCCAGCAGGATAGGCGCAGGGCGGGGGAACACTGAAGCTTTCTTT
CDR3: CASRIGAGRGNTEAFF

D: -
V: TRBV9
size: large
J: TRBJ1-3
DNA: TGTGCCAGCAGCCCCGGCGGGGGGACTGGAAACACCATATATTTT
CDR3: CASSPGGGTGNTIYF

D: TRBD2
V: TRBV11-3
size: medium-sized
J: TRBJ2-1
DNA: TGTGCCAGCATCTATGGCGGGGGGGCCGACAATGAGCAGTTCTTC
CDR3: CASIYGGGADNEQFF

D: TRBD2
V: TRBV19
size: -
J: TRBJ2-3
DNA: TGTGCCACCTCAAACCCGGGGGGGCCCGCTAGCACAGATACGCAGTATTTT
CDR3: CATSNPGGPASTDTQYF

D: -
V: TRBV6-8
size: -
J: TRBJ1-5
DNA: TGTGCCACCGCAGCAATCAATCAGCCCCAGCATTTT
CDR3: CATAAINQPQHF

D: -
V: TRBV6-8
size: -
J: TRBJ1-5
DNA: TGTGCCAGCAACTCCGGCGGGGGAGTCAATCAGCCCCAGCATTTT
CDR3: CASNSGGGVNQPQHF